This TCR beta chain was found in a study of graft-versus-host responses after intestinal transplantation. General study findings and limits: After transplant, early declines in HvG clones were associated with peak levels of circulating GvH clones.

Trimming pared 0 bases from V and 0 bases from J, leaving 6 bases between. CDR1 and CDR2 from the germline V gene are LGHNA and YNFKEQ. The CDR3 extends over 15 amino acids. Clones were read by immunoSEQ multiplex PCR, and TCRdb kept only the in-frame ones, dropping some. This table holds 99,000 or so clones, more than 70% found once. A remark on this clone: Its antigen is not identified.

V usage is TRBV4-2 and J usage is TRBJ1-3, with no clear D. The TCR sequence derives from a human patient who received an intestinal transplant, so some T cells may come from the graft donor. This sample comprised PBMCs, obtained 255 days after intestinal transplant. For the CDR3, the DNA is TGTGCCAGCAGCCAAGACGGTGACTCTGGAAACACCATATATTTT. This encodes CASSQDGDSGNTIYF.